This T cell receptor (beta chain) was captured in a study of T-cell memory formation after mild COVID-19. The V and J ends lost 4 bases and 6 bases respectively, with 11 bases between them. Germline CDR1 reads SGHRS; CDR2 reads YFSETQ. The CDR3 extends over 13 amino acids. This clonotype was observed at least ten times. What it recognizes is unknown. Points from the study as a whole: CD4+ clones that contracted lay mainly in CM and EM; CD8+ ones lay in EMRA. A second wave expanding day 15 to 37 was CD4+-biased; contracting clones were balanced. Several responding clones turned up in pre-infection memory, indicating that cross-reactive memory may have taken part.

Each CDR3 protein is one row after TCRdb ran MiXCR on the 5' RACE reads. This sample yields approximately 150,000 distinct CDR3 sequences, of which approximately 13% are seen a single time; approximately 3.4% belongs to the top ten. The chain joins TRBV5-1 to TRBJ1-5; tentative D call: TRBD1 (5 bases). Material for sequencing was PBMCs or a T cell subset sorted from them (not recorded which). This TCR was sampled from a man aged 18 to 29 who had mild COVID-19 (a few samples of this study predate the infection). Cell type and time point are not known. The CDR3 region has the DNA TGCGCCAGCAGCCGGGACGTCAGTCAGCCCCAGCATTTT. This sequence encodes CASSRDVSQPQHF.